This T cell receptor (beta chain) was sequenced in a study of cytomegalovirus exposure and HLA in healthy donors. Overall study context: Samples from HLA-typed donors yielded approximately 88 million unique TCRs in an early data release.

J lost 5 bases, V lost 4 bases, and 7 bases had no gene match. Germline CDR1 SGHRS, CDR2 YFSETQ. The CDR3 has 14 amino acids. Turning to this clone: Its matching antigen is unknown.

PCR primers comprised 60 Vbeta and 13 Jbeta primers. The repertoire was sequenced with immunoSEQ multiplex PCR; TCRdb's copy has only in-frame clones and lacks some. This listing includes 45,000 to 60,000 clones. Findings and caveats of the study: Under in vitro conditions, a few CMV-associated chains were confirmed as specific for CMV antigens.

This sequence was found in a female donor in good health and CMV-seronegative. Sequencing input: PBMCs. The J gene is TRBJ2-7, the V gene TRBV5-1; TRBD1 aligns across 9 bases. This CDR3 is CASSRDRVVHEQYF. The DNA of the CDR3 is TGCGCCAGCAGCCGGGACAGGGTCGTTCACGAGCAGTACTTC.